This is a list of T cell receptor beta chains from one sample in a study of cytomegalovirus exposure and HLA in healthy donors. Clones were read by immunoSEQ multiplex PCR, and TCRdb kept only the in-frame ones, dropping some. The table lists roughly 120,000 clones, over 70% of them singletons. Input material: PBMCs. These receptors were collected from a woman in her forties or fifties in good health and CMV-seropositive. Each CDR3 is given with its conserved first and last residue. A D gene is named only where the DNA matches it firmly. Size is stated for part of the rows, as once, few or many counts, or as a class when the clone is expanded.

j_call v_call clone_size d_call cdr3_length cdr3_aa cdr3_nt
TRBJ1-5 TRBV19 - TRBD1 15 CASRRDRVDNQPQHF TGTGCCAGTAGAAGGGACAGGGTTGACAATCAGCCCCAGCATTTT
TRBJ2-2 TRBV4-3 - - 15 CASSQGGQNTGELFF TGCGCCAGCAGCCAGGGAGGACAAAACACCGGGGAGCTGTTTTTT
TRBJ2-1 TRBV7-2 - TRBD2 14 CASSVGLAVIEQFF TGTGCCAGCAGCGTGGGACTAGCTGTGATTGAGCAGTTCTTC
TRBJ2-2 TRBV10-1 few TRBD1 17 CASSAGTGALLVGELFF TGCGCCAGCAGTGCCGGGACAGGGGCCCTTTTGGTCGGGGAGCTGTTTTTT
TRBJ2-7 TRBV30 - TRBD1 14 CAWGTGTGRYEQYF TGTGCCTGGGGTACCGGGACAGGGAGATACGAGCAGTACTTC
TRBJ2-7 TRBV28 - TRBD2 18 CASSSNRRLASLSYEQYF TGTGCCAGCAGTAGTAACAGGCGACTAGCTTCATTATCCTACGAGCAGTACTTC
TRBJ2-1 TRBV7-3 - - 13 CASSQDSYNEQFF TGTGCCAGCAGCCAGGACAGTTACAATGAGCAGTTCTTC
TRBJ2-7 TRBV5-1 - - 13 CASSLRSENEQYF TGCGCCAGCAGCCTACGTTCCGAGAACGAGCAGTACTTC
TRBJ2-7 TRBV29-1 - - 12 CSVAESSYEQYF TGCAGCGTTGCGGAGAGCTCCTACGAGCAGTACTTC
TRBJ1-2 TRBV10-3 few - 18 CAIRGQQVEASINYGYTF TGTGCCATCAGAGGACAGCAGGTTGAGGCTTCTATAAACTATGGCTACACCTTC
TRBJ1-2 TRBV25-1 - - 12 CASADSNYGYTF TGTGCCAGCGCAGACTCTAACTATGGCTACACCTTC